This paragraph covers one T cell receptor beta chain sequence. The antigen is undetermined. This entry is derived from a study of OX40 agonist ivuxolimab in advanced cancers. In the study overall: Cohort: around 83% men, mean age around 61, aged about 23 to 79. General study results and limits: Fewer expanded clones were found on average in CD4+ than in CD8+ T cells. Partial responders at 0.1-3.0 mg/kg showed near-lowest clonal expansion.

TCRdb keeps only in-frame clones here, not all; method: immunoSEQ multiplex PCR. This table has tens of thousands of clones, approximately 90% appearing once. The CDR3 is made up of 16 amino acids. V lost 0 bases and J lost 0, with 11 bases in between. Germline CDR1 SGHRS, CDR2 YFSETQ. The sampling schedule covered blood at baseline, cycle 4 day 1, and cycle 7 day 1. The rearrangement joins TRBV5-1 to TRBJ2-3, with D tentatively TRBD2 (5 bases). The sequence was collected from an adult with an advanced solid tumor such as melanoma, head and neck, liver or kidney cancer. The sample in question was CD4+ or CD8+ T cells sorted from blood, obtained in a trial of the OX40 agonist ivuxolimab. This CDR3 is CASSLAGVPSTDTQYF. The CDR3 nucleotides read TGCGCCAGCAGCTTGGCCGGGGTTCCTAGCACAGATACGCAGTATTTT. The variable domain in full, completed from reference TRBV5-1 and TRBJ2-3, reads KAGVTQTPRYLIKTRGQQVTLSCSPISGHRSVSWYQQTPGQGLQFLFEYFSETQRNKGNFPGRFSGRQFSNSRSEMNVSTLELGDSALYLCASSLAGVPSTDTQYFGPGTRLTVL.